Following are 14 T cell receptor beta chains from one sample sequenced in a study of regulatory T cells in long-lasting Graves disease. Time point described: persistent/refractory GD, antithyroid drugs over 5 years with positive TRAb. With RNA extracted from PBMCs as input, the TCR library was made. Researchers made TCR beta libraries by using iRepertoire HTBI primers and running Arm-PCR on CDR3 regions. TCRdb independently ran MiXCR on the multiplex PCR reads; one entry per CDR3 protein. The sample consists of 600,000 to 850,000 distinct CDR3 sequences, 30% of them appearing once. The specimen comprised peripheral blood mononuclear cells (PBMCs), sampled when the disease was refractory, from a patient treated with antithyroid drugs. Receptors were obtained from a female donor with Graves disease.

This chain connects TRBV30 to TRBJ1-5; D remains ambiguous. This CDR3 has 14 amino acids. Trimming removed 0 bases from V and 7 bases from J, with 13 bases in between. Germline V gene sequence: CDR1 GTSNPN, CDR2 SVGIG (reference sequence). CDR3 loop: CAWSVGQVHQPQHF. The CDR3 nucleotides read TGTGCCTGGAGTGTGGGCCAGGTACACCAGCCCCAGCATTTT.

This clonotype was seen a few times. The gene calls are TRBV6-1 and TRBJ1-2; no firm D call. This CDR3 contains 13 residues. Germline loops: CDR1 MNHNS, CDR2 SASEGT. V was pared by 1 base and J by 2 bases, with 5 bases between. CDR3 protein: CASSEVSNYGYTF. CDR3 nucleotide sequence: TGTGCCAGCAGTGAAGTCAGCAACTATGGCTACACCTTC.

This clonotype has only a few counts. The chain links TRBV2 to TRBJ1-2; 10 bases line up with TRBD1. Germline CDR1 and CDR2: SNHLY and FYNNEI. V gave up 4 bases and J gave up 7 bases; unmatched junction bases: 12. The CDR3 totals 16 residues. This CDR3 reads CASSAKTGQGIGGYTF. The CDR3 region has the DNA TGTGCCAGCAGTGCAAAGACGGGACAGGGGATCGGTGGCTACACCTTC.

The chain employs TRBV5-1 and TRBJ1-2; the D is unclear. V was clipped by 1 base and J by 8 bases, with 15 bases between them. In germline, CDR1 is SGHRS, CDR2 YFSETQ. This CDR3 contains 14 residues. CDR3 amino acids: CASSLPWVSYGYTF. The CDR3 coding sequence is TGCGCCAGCAGCTTGCCTTGGGTCAGCTACGGCTACACCTTC.

The rearrangement links TRBV6-6 to TRBJ1-5; the D is unclear. This CDR3 spans 14 amino acids. Trimming stripped 0 bases from V and 9 bases from J, with 12 bases between. The germline V gene encodes CDR1 MNHNY and CDR2 SVGAGI (reference sequence). The CDR3 is CASSYSRGDRPQHF. CDR3 DNA: TGTGCCAGCAGTTACTCGCGGGGAGATCGGCCCCAGCATTTT.

This clonotype was observed at least ten times. The chain carries TRBV28 and TRBJ1-4; 7 nucleotides line up with TRBD1. The CDR3 contains 15 residues. Germline CDR1 is MDHEN and CDR2 is SYDVKM. V shed 6 bases, J shed 0 bases, and the junction held 4 bases outside the gene matches. The CDR3, as DNA: TGTGCCAGCAGCTCCCAGGGGGCAACTAATGAAAAACTGTTTTTT. This codes for CASSSQGATNEKLFF. Full variable domain (rest looked up from reference TRBV28 and TRBJ1-4): DVKVTQSSRYLVKRTGEKVFLECVQDMDHENMFWYRQDPGLGLRLIYFSYDVKMKEKGDIPEGYSVSREKKERFSLILESASTNQTSMYLCASSSQGATNEKLFFGSGTQLSVL.

Of note for this clonotype: At one end the junction does not follow the germline gene, possibly because of a read error. This CDR3 is CASSPKGGSGQPQLF. CDR3 coding DNA: TGTGCCAGCTCACCAAAGGGGGGATCGGGCCAGCCCCAGCTTTTT. The chain recombines TRBV18 with TRBJ1-5; weak D call: TRBD1 (6 bases). Germline V lookup: CDR1 KGHSH, CDR2 LQKENI. The CDR3 is 15 amino acids.

In DNA form, the CDR3 reads TGCAGAGGACAGGGGGTGACCTTTGAAGCTTTCTTT. This gives the protein CRGQGVTFEAFF. V is TRBV20-1 and J is TRBJ1-1; 10 bases are a match to TRBD1. The CDR3 spans 12 residues. In germline, CDR1 is DFQATT, CDR2 SNEGSKA (reference sequence).

The chain carries TRBV20-1 and TRBJ1-1, with 11 bases that match TRBD1. Germline trimming cut 6 bases from V and 1 base from J; bases unmatched to any gene: 4. Germline CDR1 reads DFQATT; CDR2 reads SNEGSKA (reference sequence). The CDR3 loop spans 14 amino acids. The CDR3 coding sequence is TGCAGTGCAAGGACAGGGGGCCGGAACACTGAAGCTTTCTTT. This translates into CSARTGGRNTEAFF.

CDR3 region: CASSPIGEQRLPGANVLTF. The CDR3 DNA sequence: TGCGCCAGCAGCCCCATCGGAGAACAGCGGCTACCTGGGGCCAACGTCCTGACTTTC. The V call is TRBV4-1, the J call TRBJ2-6, with D perhaps TRBD2 (5 bases). CDR1 is MGHRA, CDR2 YSYEKL, per germline. Trimming pared 4 bases from V and 2 bases from J, leaving 21 bases between. The CDR3 consists of 19 residues.

The chain recombines TRBV2 with TRBJ2-3; D ambiguous. The germline V gene encodes CDR1 SNHLY and CDR2 FYNNEI. This CDR3 comprises 13 residues. With 4 bases removed from V and 1 base from J, the gap between germline ends came to 6 bases. The CDR3 DNA reads as TGTGCCAGCAGTGTCCTTCGCACAGATACGCAGTATTTT. Protein sequence: CASSVLRTDTQYF.

This clonotype was detected many times. The chain combines TRBV10-3 with TRBJ1-2; D is unresolved. CDR1 is ENHRY, CDR2 SYGVKD, per germline. This CDR3 comprises 13 residues. V was trimmed by 4 bases and J by 3 bases, leaving 9 bases between them. The CDR3 loop is CAISVRQDYGYTF. The CDR3 DNA reads TGTGCCATCAGTGTTCGTCAGGACTATGGCTACACCTTC.

The chain has TRBV15 and TRBJ1-2; D perhaps matches TRBD1 (5 bases). The CDR3 has 16 residues. Trimming pared 2 bases from V and 4 bases from J, leaving 17 bases between. CDR1 is LNHNV, CDR2 YYDKDF, per germline (reference sequence). The CDR3 loop reads CATSRHGTERSYGYTF. The CDR3 region has the DNA TGTGCCACCAGCAGACACGGGACCGAGAGAAGCTATGGCTACACCTTC.

This clonotype was counted between two and nine times. The chain links TRBV7-2 to TRBJ1-4; maybe TRBD1 (6 bases). The CDR3 runs to 16 residues. Deletions cut 5 bases from V and 8 bases from J, with 21 bases between. CDR1 is SGHTA, CDR2 FQGNSA, per germline. The CDR3 loop is CASSRGSGTPGEKLFF. CDR3 nucleotides: TGTGCCAGCAGCCGAGGTAGCGGGACACCTGGGGAAAAACTGTTTTTT.